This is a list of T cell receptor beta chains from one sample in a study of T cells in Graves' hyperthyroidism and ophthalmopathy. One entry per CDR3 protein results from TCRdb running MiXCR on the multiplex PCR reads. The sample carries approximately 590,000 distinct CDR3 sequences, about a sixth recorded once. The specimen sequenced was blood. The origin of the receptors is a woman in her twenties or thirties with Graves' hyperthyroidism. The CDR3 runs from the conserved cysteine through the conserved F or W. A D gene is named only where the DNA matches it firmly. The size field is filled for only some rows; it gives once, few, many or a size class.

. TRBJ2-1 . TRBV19 CASSIGLNSYNEQFF TGTGCCAGTAGTATCGGTCTGAACTCCTACAATGAGCAGTTCTTC
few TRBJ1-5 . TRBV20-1 CSVQGSGLNQPQHF TGCAGTGTCCAGGGTTCCGGGCTTAATCAGCCCCAGCATTTT
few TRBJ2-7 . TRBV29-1 CSVEDTSSYEQYF TGCAGCGTTGAAGACACGAGCTCCTACGAGCAGTACTTC
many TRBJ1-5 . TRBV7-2 CASSRVVSNQPQHF TGTGCCAGCAGTCGAGTGGTTAGCAATCAGCCCCAGCATTTT
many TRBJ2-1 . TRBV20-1 CSARDSLSYNEQFF TGCAGTGCCAGGGACTCCCTCTCCTACAATGAGCAGTTCTTC
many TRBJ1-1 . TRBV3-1 CASSQAFADTEAFF TGTGCCAGCAGCCAAGCCTTTGCTGACACTGAAGCTTTCTTT
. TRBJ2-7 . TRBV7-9 CASSLDTTSWDEQYF TGTGCCAGCAGCTTAGACACAACCTCGTGGGACGAGCAGTACTTC
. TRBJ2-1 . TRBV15 CATSIVGVYNEQFF TGTGCCACCAGCATTGTGGGGGTTTATAATGAGCAGTTCTTC
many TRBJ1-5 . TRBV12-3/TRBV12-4 CASRTAALQSQPQHF TGTGCCAGCAGGACGGCAGCGCTTCAATCTCAGCCCCAGCATTTT
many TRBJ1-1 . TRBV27 CASRKQENTEAFF TGTGCCAGCAGGAAACAGGAGAACACTGAAGCTTTCTTT
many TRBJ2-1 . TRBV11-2 CASSLAPDSYNEQFF TGTGCCAGCAGCTTAGCTCCGGACAGTTACAATGAGCAGTTCTTC
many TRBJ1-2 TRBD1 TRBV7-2 CASSPTGGGNGYTF TGTGCCAGCAGCCCCACAGGGGGCGGGAATGGCTACACCTTC
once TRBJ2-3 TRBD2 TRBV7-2 CASRPGGGRASTDTQYF TGTGCCAGCAGGCCGGGGGGCGGGAGGGCCAGCACAGATACGCAGTATTTT
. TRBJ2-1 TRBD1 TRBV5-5 CASSLRTGENEQFF TGTGCCAGCAGCTTAAGGACAGGGGAAAATGAGCAGTTCTTC
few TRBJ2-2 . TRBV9 CASSVGSGSAGELFF TGTGCCAGCAGCGTAGGGTCAGGATCAGCCGGGGAGCTGTTTTTT
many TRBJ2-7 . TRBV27 CASSFGHRYEQYF TGTGCCAGCAGTTTTGGACATCGCTACGAGCAGTACTTC
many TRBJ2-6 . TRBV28 CASSFLFRDRALGGANVLTF TGTGCCAGCAGTTTTCTGTTCCGGGACCGGGCTTTGGGCGGGGCCAACGTCCTGACTTTC
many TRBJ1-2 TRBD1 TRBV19 CASQGASYGYTF TGTGCCAGCCAGGGGGCTTCCTATGGCTACACCTTC
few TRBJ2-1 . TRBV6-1 CASSKNPGRGDEQFF TGTGCCAGCAGCAAAAATCCCGGCAGGGGAGATGAGCAGTTCTTC
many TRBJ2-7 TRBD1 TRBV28 CASSYTPGQGRPYEQYF TGTGCCAGCAGTTACACTCCGGGACAGGGGAGACCCTACGAGCAGTACTTC
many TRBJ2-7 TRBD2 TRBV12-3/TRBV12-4 CASSSIPERGGYEQYF TGTGCCAGCAGTTCTATCCCCGAACGGGGGGGCTACGAGCAGTACTTC
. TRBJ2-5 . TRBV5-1 CASSAGRTQETQYF TGCGCCAGCAGCGCTGGACGGACCCAAGAGACCCAGTACTTC
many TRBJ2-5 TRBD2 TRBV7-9 CASSIPNRGEETQYF TGTGCCAGCAGCATACCTAATCGGGGGGAAGAGACCCAGTACTTC
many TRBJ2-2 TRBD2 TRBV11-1 CASSGWLAGSGNTGELFF TGTGCCAGCTCCGGGTGGTTAGCGGGTTCCGGGAACACCGGGGAGCTGTTTTTT
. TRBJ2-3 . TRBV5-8 CASSLLQNTQYF TGTGCCAGCAGCTTGCTTCAGAATACGCAGTATTTT
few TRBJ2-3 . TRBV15 CATSRDLSFADTQYF TGTGCCACCAGCAGAGATCTTTCATTCGCAGATACGCAGTATTTT
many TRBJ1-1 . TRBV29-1 CSVVDSLDTEAFF TGCAGCGTTGTAGACAGCTTGGACACTGAAGCTTTCTTT
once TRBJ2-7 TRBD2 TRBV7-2 CASSLALAGVYEQYF TGTGCCAGCAGCCTGGCTCTAGCGGGAGTTTACGAGCAGTACTTC
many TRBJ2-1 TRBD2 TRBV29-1 CSVASGSYNEQFF TGCAGCGTTGCTAGCGGCTCCTACAATGAGCAGTTCTTC
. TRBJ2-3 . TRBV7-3 CASSSGTPRADTQYF TGTGCCAGCAGCTCCGGGACCCCCCGAGCGGATACGCAGTATTTT
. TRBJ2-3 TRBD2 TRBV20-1 CSARGLAGELDTQYF TGCAGTGCTAGAGGACTAGCGGGAGAGTTGGATACGCAGTATTTT
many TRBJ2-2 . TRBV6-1 CASRAPGTQNTGELFF TGTGCCAGCAGGGCTCCGGGGACACAGAACACCGGGGAGCTGTTTTTT
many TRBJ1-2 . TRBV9 CASSVQGFGYTF TGTGCCAGCAGCGTACAGGGCTTTGGCTACACCTTC
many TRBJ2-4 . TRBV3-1 CASSQEALSSGKNIQYF TGTGCCAGCAGCCAAGAAGCCCTGTCCTCCGGGAAAAACATTCAGTACTTC
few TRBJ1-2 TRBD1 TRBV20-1 CSARVGTGAGYTF TGCAGTGCTAGAGTCGGGACAGGGGCCGGCTACACCTTC
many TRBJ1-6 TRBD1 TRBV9 CASSLLDRADYNSPLHF TGTGCCAGCAGCCTATTGGACAGGGCCGACTATAATTCACCCCTCCACTTT
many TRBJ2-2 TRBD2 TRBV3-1 CASSQAGRVTGELFF TGTGCCAGCAGCCAAGCCGGGAGGGTCACCGGGGAGCTGTTTTTT
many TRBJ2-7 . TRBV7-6 CASSLRADGSTSVPRAYEQYF TGTGCCAGCAGCTTACGAGCGGACGGAAGTACGAGTGTGCCTCGGGCTTACGAGCAGTACTTC
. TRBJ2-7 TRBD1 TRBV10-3 CAIRGTGSYEQYF TGTGCCATCCGCGGGACAGGGTCGTACGAGCAGTACTTC
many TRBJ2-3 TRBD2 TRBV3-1 CASSERSGILPDTQYF TGTGCCAGCAGCGAAAGAAGCGGGATCCTTCCAGATACGCAGTATTTT
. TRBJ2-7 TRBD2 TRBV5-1 CASSLGTSGSTYEQYF TGCGCCAGCAGCTTAGGGACTAGCGGGAGTACTTACGAGCAGTACTTC
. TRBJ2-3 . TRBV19 CASTAFASTRTQYF TGTGCCAGTACCGCCTTTGCTAGCACAAGAACGCAGTATTTT
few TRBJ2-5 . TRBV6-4 CASSPTGGSGYETQYF TGTGCCAGCAGTCCGACGGGCGGTAGCGGATATGAGACCCAGTACTTC
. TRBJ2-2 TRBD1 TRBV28 CASLRRQGNTGELFF TGTGCCAGCCTCAGACGACAGGGGAACACCGGGGAGCTGTTTTTT
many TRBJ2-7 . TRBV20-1 CSARDRWRDTYEQYF TGCAGTGCTAGAGATCGTTGGCGGGACACCTACGAGCAGTACTTC
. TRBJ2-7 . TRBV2 CASSRGAQYF TGTGCCAGCAGCCGGGGGGCGCAGTACTTC
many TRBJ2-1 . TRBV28 CASSLIRQSQGCEQFF TGTGCCAGCAGCCTCATCCGACAGTCTCAGGGATGCGAGCAGTTCTTC
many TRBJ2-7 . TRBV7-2 CASSLVGSGYEQYF TGTGCCAGCAGCTTAGTAGGTAGCGGATACGAGCAGTACTTC
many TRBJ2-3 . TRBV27 CASSFGTLGTDTQYF TGTGCCAGCAGTTTCGGGACTCTCGGCACAGATACGCAGTATTTT
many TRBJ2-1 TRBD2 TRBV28 CASSLVRASLREDYNEQFF TGTGCCAGCAGTTTGGTCCGAGCTTCGTTACGGGAGGATTACAATGAGCAGTTCTTC
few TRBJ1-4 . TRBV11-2 CASRDFGASEKLFF TGTGCCAGCAGAGATTTTGGGGCATCTGAAAAACTGTTTTTT